This T cell receptor beta chain was sequenced during a study of cytomegalovirus exposure and HLA in healthy donors. Notes on the study in general: Reportedly, cytomegalovirus status was diagnosed with high sensitivity and specificity.

Sequencing was performed with immunoSEQ multiplex PCR; in TCRdb, only in-frame clones are kept and a portion is missing. The sample yields 150,000 to 200,000 clones, about 90% seen once. Concerning this clone itself: Its specificity is unknown.

Trimming removed 3 bases from V and 4 bases from J; junction bases left unmatched: 8. This CDR3 region has 16 residues. Germline V lookup: CDR1 MGHRA, CDR2 YSYEKL. Separate from the roughly 610-subject first cohort, the roughly 120-subject validation cohort was the one that the donors belonged to. The chain recombines TRBV4-1 with TRBJ1-2, with 10 bases fitting TRBD1. The origin of this receptor is a woman between 18 and 30 years old in good health and CMV-seropositive. The material sequenced was PBMCs. CDR3 sequence: CASSHATGTGVYGYTF. The CDR3 nucleotides are TGCGCCAGCAGCCACGCGACCGGGACAGGGGTCTATGGCTACACCTTC.